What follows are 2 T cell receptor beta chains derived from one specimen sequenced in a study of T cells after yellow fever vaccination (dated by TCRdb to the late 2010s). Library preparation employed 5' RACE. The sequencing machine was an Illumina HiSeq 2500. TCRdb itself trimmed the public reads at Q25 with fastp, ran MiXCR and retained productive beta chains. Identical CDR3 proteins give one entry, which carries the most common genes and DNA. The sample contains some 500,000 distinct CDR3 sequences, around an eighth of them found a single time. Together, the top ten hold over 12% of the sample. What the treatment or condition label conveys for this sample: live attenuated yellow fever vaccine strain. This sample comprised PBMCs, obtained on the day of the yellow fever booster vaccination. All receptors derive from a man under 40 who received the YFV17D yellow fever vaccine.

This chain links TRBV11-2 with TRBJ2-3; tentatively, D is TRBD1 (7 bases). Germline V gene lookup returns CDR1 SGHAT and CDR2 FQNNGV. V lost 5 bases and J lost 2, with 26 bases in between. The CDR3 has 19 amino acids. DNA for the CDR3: TGTGCCAGCAGCCCCCGGGCCAAAACTCAGGGGGGTCCCACAGATACGCAGTATTTT. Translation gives CASSPRAKTQGGPTDTQYF.

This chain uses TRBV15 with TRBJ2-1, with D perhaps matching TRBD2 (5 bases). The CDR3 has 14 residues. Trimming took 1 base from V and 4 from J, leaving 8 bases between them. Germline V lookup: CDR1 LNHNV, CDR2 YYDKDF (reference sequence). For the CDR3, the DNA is TGTGCCACCAGCAGAGGAGAGCGGTACAATGAGCAGTTCTTC. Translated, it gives CATSRGERYNEQFF. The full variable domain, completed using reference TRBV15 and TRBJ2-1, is DAMVIQNPRYQVTQFGKPVTLSCSQTLNHNVMYWYQQKSSQAPKLLFHYYDKDFNNEADTPDNFQSRRPNTSFCFLDIRSPGLGDTAMYLCATSRGERYNEQFFGPGTRLTVL.